The 16 T cell receptor beta chains below come from one sample, sequenced in a study of a mutant IDH1 vaccine in newly diagnosed glioma. The time point is: baseline, week 1 (first vaccination visit). Treatment reported: pre-vaccination baseline after standard-of-care therapy. The table came from immunoSEQ multiplex PCR; TCRdb's copy has only in-frame clones and leaves some out. The repertoire has approximately 36,000 clones, 80% to 95% of them found once; the top ten carry about 18%. The sequencing here drew on PBMCs, taken from a glioma patient treated with radiotherapy, temozolomide or both. The source is a man between 18 and 29 years old with glioma.

This clone was recorded a few times. The rearrangement uses TRBV30 and TRBJ2-1; D ambiguous. The ends were cut back, 7 bases at V and 8 bases at J, with 12 bases in the middle. Germline CDR1 GTSNPN, CDR2 SVGIG (reference sequence). The CDR3 sequence is 11 residues long. CDR3 DNA sequence: TGTGCCTCTCTCCACCATTATGAGCAGTTCTTC. As protein: CASLHHYEQFF.

This rearrangement joins TRBV30 to TRBJ2-7, with 8 bases fitting TRBD2. Germline CDR1 is GTSNPN and CDR2 is SVGIG (reference sequence). Trimming removed 0 bases from V and 4 bases from J; junction bases left unmatched: 5. CDR3 length equals 14 residues. The CDR3: CAWSVGGAGYEQYF. The CDR3, as DNA: TGTGCCTGGAGTGTCGGGGGGGCGGGGTACGAGCAGTACTTC.

The genes are TRBV2 and TRBJ2-7; tentatively, D is TRBD2 (6 bases). Germline V CDR1 and CDR2: SNHLY, FYNNEI. There are 15 residues in the CDR3. Trimming left V 4 bases short and J 4 bases short, with 17 bases between. Written as DNA, the CDR3 is TGTGCCAGCAGTGTCTCTTCGGGACTGGGTTACGAGCAGTACTTC. Translating gives CASSVSSGLGYEQYF.

J is TRBJ2-2 and V is TRBV30; D is undetermined. The CDR3 totals 15 residues. Germline CDR1 reads GTSNPN; CDR2 reads SVGIG (reference sequence). The germline V and J ends were trimmed by 0 bases and 6 bases, with 14 bases remaining between them. The CDR3 reads CAWSVPGHPPGELFF. Here the CDR3 DNA reads TGTGCCTGGAGTGTACCGGGCCACCCCCCCGGGGAGCTGTTTTTT.

The chain employs TRBV2 and TRBJ1-6, with D unclear. Germline-derived CDR1 and CDR2 are SNHLY and FYNNEI. The V and J ends lost 4 bases and 0 bases respectively, with 7 bases between them. This CDR3 spans 15 amino acids. This CDR3 is CASSVGLSYNSPLHF. CDR3 DNA: TGTGCCAGCAGTGTAGGACTCTCCTATAATTCACCCCTCCACTTT.

V is TRBV29-1 and J is TRBJ2-3; D call uncertain. Per the germline V gene, CDR1 is SQVTM and CDR2 is ANQGSEA. The CDR3 is 14 amino acids. Deletions cut 4 bases from V and 7 bases from J, with 18 bases between. The CDR3 sequence: CSVVTDLHPNTQYF. CDR3 sequence (DNA): TGCAGCGTTGTAACTGACTTGCACCCAAATACGCAGTATTTT.

The gene calls are TRBV6-6 and TRBJ1-1; TRBD1 matches at 9 bases. CDR1 MNHNY and CDR2 SVGAGI come from the germline V gene (reference sequence). The CDR3 is made up of 16 amino acids. After removal of 7 bases from V and 4 bases from J, the junction contained 13 bases not matched to a gene. The CDR3 spells CASTPGGTGIPTEAFF. The CDR3 DNA reads TGTGCCAGCACCCCTGGGGGGACAGGGATTCCCACTGAAGCTTTCTTT.

The chain uses TRBV6-5 and TRBJ2-3; D is unresolved. With 5 bases removed from V and 0 bases from J, the gap between germline ends came to 12 bases. The CDR3 length is 15 residues. CDR1 MNHEY and CDR2 SVGAGI come from the germline V gene. The CDR3 region is CASSNQPASTDTQYF. CDR3 DNA sequence: TGTGCCAGCAGTAACCAGCCTGCAAGCACAGATACGCAGTATTTT.

This rearrangement joins TRBV28 to TRBJ1-2; TRBD1 is a possible D gene (5 bases). There are 15 residues in the CDR3. V lost 5 bases and J 4 bases, leaving 17 bases between the germline ends. Germline CDR1 reads MDHEN; CDR2 reads SYDVKM. DNA for the CDR3: TGTGCCAGCAGTCCGTACCCCGGGACGTTCTATGGCTACACCTTC. This codes for CASSPYPGTFYGYTF.

The V call is TRBV4-1, the J call TRBJ2-3, with D tentatively TRBD1 or TRBD2 (5 bases each). In germline, CDR1 is MGHRA, CDR2 YSYEKL. The germline V and J ends were trimmed by 4 bases and 0 bases, with 20 bases remaining between them. The CDR3 consists of 18 residues. CDR3 loop: CASSRILGQRSSTDTQYF. In nucleotides, the CDR3 is TGCGCCAGCAGCCGGATCCTGGGGCAGCGGAGTAGCACAGATACGCAGTATTTT.

In its sample, this clone was seen once. This chain links TRBV5-5 with TRBJ1-1; D gene ambiguous. The V end was cut by 0 bases, the J end by 2 bases, with 8 bases between. Germline V gene lookup returns CDR1 SGHKS and CDR2 YYEKEE (reference sequence). The length of the CDR3 is 14 residues. The CDR3 protein is CASSLEPTNTEAFF. For the CDR3, the DNA is TGTGCCAGCAGCTTGGAGCCGACTAACACTGAAGCTTTCTTT.

The chain employs TRBV6-5 and TRBJ2-3; 9 nucleotides match TRBD1. The CDR3 runs 14 residues. J was trimmed by 2 bases and V by 6 bases; bases with no gene match: 3. CDR1 and CDR2 from the germline V gene are MNHEY and SVGAGI. CDR3 sequence: CASSHRGPTDTQYF. Here the CDR3 DNA reads TGTGCCAGCAGCCACAGGGGGCCCACAGATACGCAGTATTTT.

This clone was seen a single time. This sequence joins TRBV29-1 and TRBJ2-1, with unresolved D. Trimming took off 3 bases at V and 9 bases at J, with 15 bases between the two ends. Germline V gene lookup returns CDR1 SQVTM and CDR2 ANQGSEA. The CDR3 length is 13 residues. This CDR3 reads CSVEVSALSEQFF. CDR3 DNA sequence: TGCAGCGTTGAGGTCAGCGCGCTTAGTGAGCAGTTCTTC.

This chain connects TRBV18 to TRBJ2-7, with 10 nucleotides matching TRBD1. The V gene end was trimmed by 3 bases and the J gene end by 0 bases; junction bases not matched to a gene: 2. From germline, CDR1 is KGHSH and CDR2 LQKENI. The CDR3 is made up of 15 amino acids. CDR3 residues: CASSPGQGNSYEQYF. In nucleotides, the CDR3 is TGTGCCAGCTCACCGGGACAGGGGAACTCCTACGAGCAGTACTTC.

The chain employs TRBV2 and TRBJ2-7; 9 bases line up with TRBD1. Germline CDR1 reads SNHLY; CDR2 reads FYNNEI. After removal of 8 bases from V and 6 bases from J, the junction contained 8 bases not matched to a gene. This CDR3 spans 13 amino acids. CDR3: CASLPGQGGEQYF. DNA of the CDR3: TGTGCCAGCCTACCGGGACAGGGAGGCGAGCAGTACTTC.

This clone came up a few times. This chain connects TRBV7-9 to TRBJ2-1; 7 positions agree with TRBD2. The CDR3 loop spans 12 amino acids. Germline-derived CDR1 and CDR2 are SEHNR and FQNEAQ (reference sequence). The junction had 4 bases not matched to a gene; V was cut back by 7 bases and J by 7 bases. The chain's CDR3 is CASTLGGNEQFF. The CDR3 nucleotides are TGTGCCAGCACCCTGGGAGGGAATGAGCAGTTCTTC.